The 21 T cell receptor beta chains given below trace back to one sample, sequenced in a study of CD8 T cells in Susac syndrome. Random hexamers were used to reverse transcribe 0.5 to 1 ug of RNA. TCRdb itself ran the immunoSEQ multiplex PCR reads through MiXCR, one entry per CDR3 protein. The sample contains 70,000 or so distinct CDR3 sequences, approximately 93% of which appear only once. Material: CD8+ T cells from PBMCs. The receptors here all came from a human donor with multiple sclerosis.

The rearrangement links TRBV29-1 to TRBJ2-7; D unresolved. The CDR3 sequence is 12 residues long. Germline lookup yields CDR1 SQVTM and CDR2 ANQGSEA. V lost 3 bases and J 3 bases, leaving 9 bases between the germline ends. The CDR3 DNA reads as TGCAGCGTTGATCGTCCCTACTACGAGCAGTACTTC. It codes for CSVDRPYYEQYF.

V is TRBV6-6 and J is TRBJ2-2; no reliable D call. V lost 10 bases and J lost 3, with 12 bases in between. CDR1 is MNHNY and CDR2 is SVGAGI in the germline V gene (reference sequence). This CDR3 is built from 13 residues. The CDR3 nucleotides are TGTGCCACTAAAGGAAGGGACACCGGGGAGCTGTTTTTT. It is translated as CATKGRDTGELFF.

The chain links TRBV29-1 to TRBJ2-3; TRBD2 matches 10 bases. CDR3 size: 15 residues. With V trimmed by 6 bases and J by 4 bases, 10 bases remained unmatched. Germline lookup yields CDR1 SQVTM and CDR2 ANQGSEA. The CDR3 DNA follows: TGCAGCGTGGACGCTAGCGGGAGTATCTCAGATACGCAGTATTTT. Protein sequence: CSVDASGSISDTQYF.

The V call is TRBV7-6, the J call TRBJ2-6, with D perhaps TRBD1 (6 bases). With 4 bases removed from V and 11 bases from J, the gap between germline ends came to 12 bases. Germline loops: CDR1 SGHVS, CDR2 FNYEAQ. The CDR3 covers 13 residues. The CDR3 loop is CASSSGTKDVLTF. CDR3 coding DNA: TGTGCCAGCAGCTCCGGGACAAAGGACGTCCTGACTTTC.

The chain employs TRBV20-1 and TRBJ2-7; no definite D call. This CDR3 contains 13 residues. Looked up from germline, CDR1 is DFQATT and CDR2 is SNEGSKA (reference sequence). Trimming pared 5 bases from V and 0 bases from J, leaving 11 bases between. The CDR3 nucleotides read TGCAGTGCTCCGGGCGGAAGCTCCTACGAGCAGTACTTC. This sequence encodes CSAPGGSSYEQYF.

V gene TRBV7-8 combines with J gene TRBJ2-7; 9 nucleotides agree with TRBD1. The CDR3 contains 13 residues. V lost 5 bases and J lost 5; bases outside the gene matches: 4. Germline V gene lookup returns CDR1 SGHVS and CDR2 FQNEAQ. The CDR3 region is CASSPRTGDEQYF. CDR3 nucleotide sequence: TGTGCCAGCAGCCCCAGGACAGGGGACGAGCAGTACTTC.

The chain couples TRBV5-1 to TRBJ2-2; D is undetermined. In germline, CDR1 is SGHRS, CDR2 YFSETQ. The CDR3 totals 11 residues. V shed 7 bases and J shed 7 bases, with 8 bases lying between them. CDR3 region: CASSYLGELFF. CDR3 DNA: TGCGCCAGCTCTTATCTCGGGGAGCTGTTTTTT.

This clonotype has a single count. The chain has TRBV9 and TRBJ2-7, with 10 bases aligning to TRBD1. V trimming: 3 bases; J trimming: 6 bases; junction bases outside the gene matches: 0. The CDR3 contains 12 residues. Looked up from germline, CDR1 is SGDLS and CDR2 is YYNGEE. The CDR3 DNA reads TGTGCCAGCAGCGGGGACAGGGGCGAGCAGTACTTC. Translated: CASSGDRGEQYF.

This clonotype was recorded once. The chain employs TRBV7-9 and TRBJ2-5, with D unresolved. V shed 5 bases and J shed 2 bases, with 12 bases lying between them. Germline V lookup: CDR1 SEHNR, CDR2 FQNEAQ (reference sequence). The CDR3 length is 14 residues. Here the CDR3 DNA reads TGTGCCAGCAGCGCCGTTACAGTGCAAGAGACCCAGTACTTC. Residues: CASSAVTVQETQYF. Full variable domain (rest looked up from reference TRBV7-9 and TRBJ2-5): DTGVSQNPRHKITKRGQNVTFRCDPISEHNRLYWYRQTLGQGPEFLTYFQNEAQLEKSRLLSDRFSAERPKGSFSTLEIQRTEQGDSAMYLCASSAVTVQETQYFGPGTRLLVL.

V usage is TRBV7-9 and J usage is TRBJ2-2; no firm D call. Trimming left V 4 bases short and J 2 bases short, with 8 bases between. The CDR3 extends over 14 amino acids. Germline CDR1 SEHNR, CDR2 FQNEAQ (reference sequence). CDR3 nucleotide sequence: TGTGCCAGCAGCTGGGCGAGCAACACCGGGGAGCTGTTTTTT. Amino acids: CASSWASNTGELFF.

This chain links TRBV27 with TRBJ1-2, with 10 bases identical to TRBD1. The CDR3 contains 14 residues. The V segment lost 3 bases and the J segment 5 bases; nucleotides outside the gene matches: 3. Per germline, CDR1 MNHEY and CDR2 SMNVEV (reference sequence). CDR3 bases: TGTGCCAGCAGTTTGACAGGGGGCGTTTATGGCTACACCTTC. It encodes CASSLTGGVYGYTF.

The chain joins TRBV7-2 to TRBJ1-1, with 9 bases lining up with TRBD1. The CDR3 is 15 amino acids. Germline CDR1 is SGHTA and CDR2 is FQGNSA. Trimming cost V 4 bases and J 1 base; bases outside gene matches: 4. The CDR3 DNA reads TGTGCCAGCAGCTGGGGGACAGGGAGGAACACTGAAGCTTTCTTT. The encoded protein is CASSWGTGRNTEAFF.

J is TRBJ2-7 and V is TRBV20-1; D is possibly TRBD1 (6 bases). The CDR3 totals 13 residues. Germline assignment: CDR1 DFQATT and CDR2 SNEGSKA (reference sequence). Trimming stripped 4 bases from V and 3 bases from J, with 13 bases between. DNA for the CDR3: TGCAGTGCTATCCGGGACACTGGCTACGAGCAGTACTTC. Its translation: CSAIRDTGYEQYF.

The rearrangement links TRBV3-1 to TRBJ2-1; no reliable D call. There are 12 residues in the CDR3. Between the trimmed V and J ends, which lost 1 base and 8 bases, there was a span of 6 bases. Germline CDR1 and CDR2: LGHDT and YNNKEL (reference sequence). The CDR3 DNA reads TGTGCCAGCAGCCAAGCTTGGGATGAGCAGTTCTTC. It translates to CASSQAWDEQFF.

The rearrangement joins TRBV29-1 to TRBJ1-2, with a possible D match to TRBD1 (5 bases). This CDR3 region has 12 residues. CDR1 SQVTM and CDR2 ANQGSEA come from the germline V gene. Trimming removed 6 bases at V and 6 bases at J, with 14 bases between. The CDR3 bases are TGCAGCGTCCACTGGGACTTGGATGGCTACACCTTC. Its translation is CSVHWDLDGYTF.

The CDR3 DNA sequence: TGTGCCAGCAGCCAAGATGGGGCTATCTCCTACAATGAGCAGTTCTTC. Its translation: CASSQDGAISYNEQFF. The rearrangement joins TRBV3-1 to TRBJ2-1; maybe TRBD1 (5 bases). The V gene lost 0 bases and the J gene lost 0 bases, with 9 bases spanning the gap. Germline V gene data show CDR1 as LGHDT and CDR2 as YNNKEL (reference sequence). This CDR3 region has 16 residues.

The chain is built from TRBV20-1 and TRBJ2-7; possibly TRBD2 for D (5 bases). V dropped 6 bases and J dropped 3 bases, with 21 bases sitting between them. The germline gives CDR1 DFQATT, CDR2 SNEGSKA (reference sequence). This CDR3 region has 15 residues. CDR3 DNA: TGCAGTGCCGCGGAGGCGGGCAAGCCATACTACGAGCAGTACTTC. Protein sequence: CSAAEAGKPYYEQYF.

The chain is built from TRBV7-9 and TRBJ2-1; possibly TRBD1 or TRBD2 for D (6 bases each). Germline lookup yields CDR1 SEHNR and CDR2 FQNEAQ (reference sequence). This CDR3 region has 15 residues. V shed 7 bases and J shed 6 bases, with 19 bases lying between them. CDR3 DNA: TGTGCCAGCACGGAGGGGGGATCACCCACCAATGAGCAGTTCTTC. Translated, it gives CASTEGGSPTNEQFF.

The count of this clonotype is one. The chain recombines TRBV7-6 with TRBJ2-1; D is unresolved. Germline values: CDR1 SGHVS, CDR2 FNYEAQ. V lost 0 bases to trimming and J lost 4 bases, with 7 bases between them. The CDR3 sequence is 14 residues long. As DNA, the CDR3 is TGTGCCAGCAGCTTAGCATCGACTTACAATGAGCAGTTCTTC. It yields the protein CASSLASTYNEQFF.

DNA for the CDR3: TGTGCCAGCAGCGTAGGCGGACGGACCCAAGAGACCCAGTACTTC. Translated: CASSVGGRTQETQYF. The chain employs TRBV9 and TRBJ2-5; D gene ambiguous. The germline gives CDR1 SGDLS, CDR2 YYNGEE. V lost 0 bases, J lost 1 base, and 10 bases lay in between. CDR3 length equals 15 residues.

This chain uses TRBV9 with TRBJ1-3; D call uncertain. This CDR3 region has 13 residues. V lost 0 bases and J lost 7, with 8 bases in between. Germline CDR1 and CDR2: SGDLS and YYNGEE. CDR3 amino acids: CASSVDSPNTIYF. As DNA, the CDR3 is TGTGCCAGCAGCGTAGACTCCCCCAACACCATATATTTT.